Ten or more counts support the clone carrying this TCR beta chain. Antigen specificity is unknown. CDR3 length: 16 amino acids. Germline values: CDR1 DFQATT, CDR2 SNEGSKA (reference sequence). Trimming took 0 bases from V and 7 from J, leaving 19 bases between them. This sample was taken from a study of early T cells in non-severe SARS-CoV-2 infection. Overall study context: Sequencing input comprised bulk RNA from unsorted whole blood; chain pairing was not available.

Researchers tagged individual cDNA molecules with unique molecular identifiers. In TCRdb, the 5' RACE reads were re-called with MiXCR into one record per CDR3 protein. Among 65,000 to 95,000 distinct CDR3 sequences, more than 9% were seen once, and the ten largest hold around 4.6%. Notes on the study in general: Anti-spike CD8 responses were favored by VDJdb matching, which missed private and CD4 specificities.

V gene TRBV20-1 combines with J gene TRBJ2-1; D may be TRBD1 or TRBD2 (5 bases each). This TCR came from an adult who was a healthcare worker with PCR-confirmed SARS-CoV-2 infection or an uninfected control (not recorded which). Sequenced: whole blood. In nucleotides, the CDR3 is TGCAGTGCTAGAGATGAAGGGACCGGACCACCTAATGAGCAGTTCTTC. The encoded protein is CSARDEGTGPPNEQFF.